The clone carrying this T cell receptor beta chain was counted a few times. This sample is drawn from a study of T cells in Graves' hyperthyroidism and ophthalmopathy. The CDR3 is 12 residues long. CDR1 GTSNPN and CDR2 SVGIG come from the germline V gene (reference sequence). The ends were cut back, 0 bases at V and 12 bases at J, with 14 bases in the middle. Template material for amplifying TCR beta CDR3 regions consisted of RNA transcripts. First-round RT-PCR targeting the TCR CDR3 was performed with the HTBI primer set. TCRdb fed the multiplex PCR reads into MiXCR, producing one record per CDR3 protein. This sample has approximately 400,000 distinct CDR3 sequences, with 15% to 18% found just once.

V gene TRBV30 combines with J gene TRBJ1-1; tentatively, D is TRBD1 (5 bases). Sequenced input: blood. The TCR comes from a woman between 18 and 30 years old with Graves' hyperthyroidism that later progressed to Graves' ophthalmopathy. CDR3 nucleotides: TGTGCCTGGAGTGTACGGGGCCAGTATTCTTTCTTT. It codes for CAWSVRGQYSFF.